What follows are 14 T cell receptor beta chains derived from one specimen sequenced in a study of OX40 agonist ivuxolimab in advanced cancers. Sequencing was performed with immunoSEQ multiplex PCR; in TCRdb, only in-frame clones are kept and a portion is missing. The sample lists roughly 28,000 clones, 91% occurring once. Sequenced here: CD4+ or CD8+ T cells sorted from blood, sampled in a trial of the OX40 agonist ivuxolimab. The receptors shown here come from an adult with an advanced solid tumor such as melanoma, head and neck, liver or kidney cancer.

In this sample, this clone turned up a few times. The V call is TRBV7-2, the J call TRBJ2-7, with D unresolved. The CDR3 contains 13 residues. Germline V gene sequence: CDR1 SGHTA, CDR2 FQGNSA. With 3 bases removed from V and 4 bases from J, the gap between germline ends came to 10 bases. CDR3 DNA: TGTGCCAGCAGCTTGACACCCTTTTACGAGCAGTACTTC. This encodes CASSLTPFYEQYF.

V usage is TRBV5-6 and J usage is TRBJ1-2; 8 positions agree with TRBD1. V shed 6 bases and J 4 bases; nucleotides not matched to a gene: 5. The CDR3 is 13 residues long. CDR1 and CDR2 from the germline V gene are SGHDT and YYEEEE. In DNA form, the CDR3 reads TGTGCCAGCACCCCGACAGGGGTCTATGGCTACACCTTC. Translation gives CASTPTGVYGYTF.

This chain connects TRBV7-9 to TRBJ2-7, with 7 bases lining up with TRBD1. V was clipped by 5 bases and J by 6 bases; unmatched bases: 7. This CDR3 spans 13 amino acids. The germline gives CDR1 SEHNR, CDR2 FQNEAQ (reference sequence). CDR3 sequence (DNA): TGTGCCAGCAGCAACGGACAGGTCGGCGAGCAGTACTTC. Translation: CASSNGQVGEQYF.

This rearrangement joins TRBV7-9 to TRBJ1-1, with TRBD1 matching 7 bases. CDR3 length equals 16 residues. V shed 3 bases, J shed 0 bases, and the junction held 7 bases outside the gene matches. Germline V gives CDR1 SEHNR, CDR2 FQNEAQ (reference sequence). The CDR3, as DNA: TGTGCCAGCAGCTTCCAGGACAGGCCGATGAACACTGAAGCTTTCTTT. Translation gives CASSFQDRPMNTEAFF.

This chain connects TRBV6-6 to TRBJ1-1, with TRBD1 matching over 9 bases. The CDR3 consists of 14 residues. Per the germline V gene, CDR1 is MNHNY and CDR2 is SVGAGI (reference sequence). V gave up 6 bases and J gave up 3 bases; unmatched junction bases: 5. CDR3 nucleotide sequence: TGTGCCAGCAGGTCGACAGGGGGGCACACTGAAGCTTTCTTT. Protein product: CASRSTGGHTEAFF.

The V call is TRBV5-4, the J call TRBJ1-3, with a possible D match to TRBD1 (6 bases). The V end lost 0 bases, the J end lost 4 bases, and 11 bases lay between the germline ends. Germline V gene lookup returns CDR1 SGHNT and CDR2 YYREEE (reference sequence). CDR3 length: 15 amino acids. The CDR3 nucleotides read TGTGCCAGCAGCTTGGAAAGTGGGACAGGAAACACCATATATTTT. Its translation is CASSLESGTGNTIYF. The full variable domain, rest sourced from reference TRBV5-4 and TRBJ1-3, is ETGVTQSPTHLIKTRGQQVTLRCSSQSGHNTVSWYQQALGQGPQFIFQYYREEENGRGNFPPRFSGLQFPNYSSELNVNALELDDSALYLCASSLESGTGNTIYFGEGSWLTVV.

The rearrangement joins TRBV29-1 to TRBJ2-2; a possible D gene is TRBD2 (7 bases). This CDR3 is built from 12 residues. Germline-derived CDR1 and CDR2 are SQVTM and ANQGSEA. Trimming pared 7 bases from V and 7 bases from J, leaving 13 bases between. The DNA of the CDR3 is TGCAGCGCACAAGGGGGGGGCGGGGAGCTGTTTTTT. This translates into CSAQGGGGELFF.

The V call is TRBV6-5, the J call TRBJ2-3; D uncertain. V was trimmed by 3 bases and J by 0 bases, leaving 7 bases between them. The CDR3 runs 14 residues. Germline V lookup: CDR1 MNHEY, CDR2 SVGAGI. CDR3 loop: CASSYADSTDTQYF. The DNA for the CDR3 is TGTGCCAGCAGTTATGCGGATAGCACAGATACGCAGTATTTT.

The chain uses TRBV5-4 and TRBJ1-6, with 11 bases lining up with TRBD1. Per the germline V gene, CDR1 is SGHNT and CDR2 is YYREEE (reference sequence). V lost 0 bases, J lost 10 bases, and 3 bases stayed unmatched. The CDR3 is made up of 15 amino acids. CDR3 in DNA: TGTGCCAGCAGCTTGGATTGGACAGGGGGCTCACCCCTCCACTTT. Amino acids: CASSLDWTGGSPLHF.

This clone was detected once. The CDR3 nucleotides read TGTGCCAGCAGTTACACCAGGGGTGGCTATGGCTACACCTTC. Encoded protein: CASSYTRGGYGYTF. The chain uses TRBV27 and TRBJ1-2; the D gene is possibly TRBD1 (6 bases). CDR1 and CDR2 from the germline V gene are MNHEY and SMNVEV (reference sequence). Trimming removed 4 bases at V and 4 bases at J, with 13 bases between. The CDR3 runs 14 residues.

The rearrangement links TRBV30 to TRBJ2-7, with D possibly TRBD2 on 6 matching bases. Germline V CDR1 and CDR2: GTSNPN, SVGIG (reference sequence). This CDR3 spans 12 amino acids. Between the trimmed V and J ends, which lost 3 bases and 5 bases, there was a span of 11 bases. The CDR3 sequence is CAWRLATHEQYF. For the CDR3, the DNA is TGTGCCTGGAGACTAGCTACCCACGAGCAGTACTTC.

This chain uses TRBV30 with TRBJ2-2; possibly TRBD1 for D (7 bases). The V and J ends lost 2 bases and 4 bases respectively, with 17 bases between them. The germline gives CDR1 GTSNPN, CDR2 SVGIG (reference sequence). There are 16 residues in the CDR3. CDR3 region: CAWSPRGVGLTGELFF. The CDR3 DNA is TGTGCCTGGAGTCCCAGGGGGGTCGGTCTCACCGGGGAGCTGTTTTTT.

The V and J genes are TRBV7-9 and TRBJ1-6; D is undetermined. Germline V gene data show CDR1 as SEHNR and CDR2 as FQNEAQ (reference sequence). CDR3 length: 14 residues. Deletions cut 5 bases from V and 9 bases from J, with 14 bases between. CDR3 region: CASSPTVVVSPLHF. CDR3 coding DNA: TGTGCCAGCAGCCCTACAGTAGTAGTTTCACCCCTCCACTTT.

This chain links TRBV6-1 with TRBJ1-6; D is uncertain. Germline assignment: CDR1 MNHNS and CDR2 SASEGT. This CDR3 comprises 16 residues. V was clipped by 3 bases and J by 0 bases, with 9 bases between them. The CDR3 sequence is CASSEPVSSYNSPLHF. The CDR3 DNA reads as TGTGCCAGCAGTGAGCCCGTGAGCTCCTATAATTCACCCCTCCACTTT.